The 17 T cell receptor beta chains below were found in one sample sequenced in a study of blood T cell repertoires in COVID-19. Clones were sequenced by immunoSEQ multiplex PCR, and TCRdb holds only the in-frame ones, with some missing. The data contain more than 150,000 clones, approximately 86% of them singletons. The specimen was peripheral blood. The receptors here all came from a young man with acute or convalescent COVID-19.

The rearrangement links TRBV3-1 (or the pseudogene TRBV3-2) to TRBJ1-1; tentative D call: TRBD1 (5 bases). Germline lookup yields CDR1 LGHDT and CDR2 YNNKEL (reference sequence). The CDR3 has 13 amino acids. Trimming took off 0 bases at V and 8 bases at J, with 10 bases between the two ends. In DNA, the CDR3 is TGTGCCAGCAGCCAAGATCCAGGGAGGGAAGCTTTCTTT. Residues: CASSQDPGREAFF.

The chain is built from TRBV15 and TRBJ2-1, with unresolved D. The germline V and J ends were trimmed by 0 bases and 8 bases, with 14 bases remaining between them. The CDR3 extends over 15 amino acids. Germline-derived CDR1 and CDR2 are LNHNV and YYDKDF (reference sequence). In nucleotides, the CDR3 is TGTGCCACCAGCAGAGATTTGCAGGCCGTCGATGAGCAGTTCTTC. Translation gives CATSRDLQAVDEQFF. The whole variable domain, filled in from reference TRBV15 and TRBJ2-1, reads DAMVIQNPRYQVTQFGKPVTLSCSQTLNHNVMYWYQQKSSQAPKLLFHYYDKDFNNEADTPDNFQSRRPNTSFCFLDIRSPGLGDTAMYLCATSRDLQAVDEQFFGPGTRLTVL.

The V and J genes are TRBV6-5 and TRBJ1-5; TRBD1 matches at 7 bases. CDR3 length: 15 residues. In germline, CDR1 is MNHEY, CDR2 SVGAGI. With 2 bases clipped from V and 2 bases from J, the junction kept 3 bases outside the gene matches. The CDR3 DNA reads TGTGCCAGCAGTTACCGAGGGGGCGGCAATCAGCCCCAGCATTTT. Translated: CASSYRGGGNQPQHF.

The rearrangement uses TRBV20-1 and TRBJ2-7; the match to TRBD2 covers 8 bases. This CDR3 is 13 amino acids long. The germline gives CDR1 DFQATT, CDR2 SNEGSKA (reference sequence). The J segment lost 6 bases and the V segment lost 3 bases, leaving 7 bases of the junction unmatched. CDR3 sequence: CSASERGGSEQYF. The CDR3 DNA is TGCAGTGCTAGTGAACGGGGGGGGTCCGAGCAGTACTTC.

The chain has TRBV6-5 and TRBJ2-2; tentatively, D is TRBD1 (6 bases). With 7 bases removed from V and 6 bases from J, the gap between germline ends came to 15 bases. The CDR3 runs to 14 residues. Looked up from germline, CDR1 is MNHEY and CDR2 is SVGAGI. CDR3 bases: TGTGCCAGCACGGGACATCTGCCCCCCGGGGAGCTGTTTTTT. Residues: CASTGHLPPGELFF.

The chain combines TRBV29-1 with TRBJ2-7; weak D call: TRBD1 (5 bases). The CDR3 consists of 16 residues. Per the germline V gene, CDR1 is SQVTM and CDR2 is ANQGSEA. V was cut by 4 bases and J by 2 bases, with 21 bases left in between. CDR3 sequence reads: CSVGTNPYLLPYEQYF. CDR3 nucleotide sequence: TGCAGCGTTGGGACAAATCCATACCTGCTCCCCTACGAGCAGTACTTC.

The V call is TRBV24-1, the J call TRBJ2-1; 8 positions match TRBD1. This CDR3 has 15 amino acids. Germline-derived CDR1 and CDR2 are KGHDR and SFDVKD. With 7 bases clipped from V and 10 bases from J, the junction kept 14 bases outside the gene matches. The CDR3 region has the DNA TGTGCCACCAGCTCCGGGACAGGCCTGAGCGGGGAGCAGTTCTTC. Residues: CATSSGTGLSGEQFF.

The CDR3 region is CASSVGIPTGELFF. DNA of the CDR3: TGTGCCAGCAGTGTCGGGATCCCCACCGGGGAGCTGTTTTTT. The chain has TRBV25-1 and TRBJ2-2, with a tentative D call TRBD2 (5 bases). V was trimmed by 4 bases and J by 4 bases, leaving 10 bases between them. The CDR3 consists of 14 residues. Germline CDR1 is MGHDK and CDR2 is SYGVNS.

The gene calls are TRBV28 and TRBJ1-1; TRBD1 might be the D (5 bases). Germline V lookup: CDR1 MDHEN, CDR2 SYDVKM. CDR3 size: 15 residues. V dropped 3 bases and J dropped 0 bases, with 11 bases sitting between them. CDR3: CASSLGGTLNTEAFF. The CDR3 DNA reads as TGTGCCAGCAGTTTGGGAGGGACGTTGAACACTGAAGCTTTCTTT. Complete variable domain (other parts from reference TRBV28 and TRBJ1-1): DVKVTQSSRYLVKRTGEKVFLECVQDMDHENMFWYRQDPGLGLRLIYFSYDVKMKEKGDIPEGYSVSREKKERFSLILESASTNQTSMYLCASSLGGTLNTEAFFGQGTRLTVV.

Written as DNA, the CDR3 is TGTGCCAGCAGCTCCGGACTAGCGGGGCCTGGGGAGACCCAGTACTTC. Amino acid sequence: CASSSGLAGPGETQYF. This chain joins TRBV5-4 and TRBJ2-5; TRBD2 agrees at 12 bases. The CDR3 runs 16 residues. Germline-derived CDR1 and CDR2 are SGHNT and YYREEE (reference sequence). Germline trimming cut 3 bases from V and 5 bases from J; bases unmatched to any gene: 8.

The chain has TRBV5-4 and TRBJ2-2; 8 bases match TRBD2. The CDR3 sequence is 17 residues long. J was trimmed by 5 bases and V by 0 bases; bases with no gene match: 9. Germline assignment: CDR1 SGHNT and CDR2 YYREEE (reference sequence). CDR3 DNA: TGTGCCAGCAGCTTGGCCGGGGGGGTTAGGGTTACCGGGGAGCTGTTTTTT. Translation gives CASSLAGGVRVTGELFF.

The chain has TRBV7-2 and TRBJ1-2; D perhaps matches TRBD1 (6 bases). Per the germline V gene, CDR1 is SGHTA and CDR2 is FQGNSA. V dropped 4 bases and J dropped 8 bases, with 17 bases sitting between them. This CDR3 has 14 amino acids. In DNA form, the CDR3 reads TGTGCCAGCAGCTACAGGGACCAGAAGTTGGGCTACACCTTC. This sequence encodes CASSYRDQKLGYTF.

This clone was counted a single time. The rearrangement uses TRBV19 and TRBJ2-7; TRBD2 agrees at 7 bases. The J segment lost 6 bases and the V segment lost 4 bases, leaving 9 bases of the junction unmatched. The CDR3 has 14 amino acids. The V gene's germline CDR1 is LNHDA and CDR2 SQIVND (reference sequence). The CDR3 loop reads CASSTPGGPTEQYF. Written as DNA, the CDR3 is TGTGCCAGTAGTACCCCGGGAGGCCCCACCGAGCAGTACTTC.

The chain combines TRBV10-1 with TRBJ1-4, with no clear D. The CDR3 sequence is 13 residues long. CDR1 and CDR2 (germline): WNHNN, SYGVQD (reference sequence). V gave up 10 bases and J gave up 10 bases, with 19 bases separating them. The CDR3 here is CATSPTEGGKLFF. DNA for the CDR3: TGCGCCACGTCCCCCACAGAGGGTGGAAAACTGTTTTTT.

The chain carries TRBV5-4 and TRBJ1-2; TRBD1 might be the D (5 bases). Germline V gene lookup returns CDR1 SGHNT and CDR2 YYREEE (reference sequence). The V end was cut by 4 bases, the J end by 4 bases, with 8 bases between. The CDR3 has 12 amino acids. This CDR3 is CASSKDIYGYTF. DNA of the CDR3: TGTGCCAGCAGCAAGGACATCTATGGCTACACCTTC.

J is TRBJ1-3 and V is TRBV7-8; D is uncertain. The V gene's germline CDR1 is SGHVS and CDR2 FQNEAQ. The V gene lost 1 base and the J gene lost 2 bases, with 6 bases spanning the gap. This CDR3 spans 14 amino acids. CDR3 DNA: TGTGCCAGCAGCTTAGGGGCAACTGGAAACACCATATATTTT. Protein sequence: CASSLGATGNTIYF.

The chain recombines TRBV7-2 with TRBJ1-2, with 8 bases fitting TRBD1. The CDR3 runs to 15 residues. V lost 1 base to trimming and J lost 6 bases; unmatched junction nucleotides: 7. Germline CDR1 reads SGHTA; CDR2 reads FQGNSA. The CDR3 DNA is TGTGCCAGCAGCTTAGATCCAGGGGGCGCCCATGGCTACACCTTC. Protein product: CASSLDPGGAHGYTF.